This T cell receptor beta chain was sequenced in a study of long-term antiretroviral therapy in people with HIV. A v3.0 immunoSEQ assay was performed at survey level. Clones were sequenced by immunoSEQ multiplex PCR, and TCRdb holds only the in-frame ones, with some missing. This sample has tens of thousands of clones, with about 80% found just once. Study-wide results and caveats: Specimen acquisition occurred between the mid-2000s and the late 2010s, potentially under older ART regimens.

The table lists this clone with a few counts. Its antigen is currently unknown. The CDR3 is made up of 15 amino acids. Germline values: CDR1 SEHNR, CDR2 FQNEAQ (reference sequence). V shed 5 bases and J 1 base; nucleotides not matched to a gene: 6. The chain joins TRBV7-9 to TRBJ2-7; 9 nucleotides align to TRBD1. This sample comprised unsorted PBMCs, obtained 1.1 years before starting antiretroviral therapy. This sequence was found in a woman aged 35 to 49 with HIV. The DNA of the CDR3 is TGTGCCAGCAGCGCGCCGGGACAGGGTTCCTACGAGCAGTACTTC. As protein: CASSAPGQGSYEQYF.